This T cell receptor (beta chain) was profiled in a study of T cells after yellow fever vaccination. About the research overall: Based on CD3, CD45RA, CCR7 and CD95, EM, EMRA, CM and Tscm memory subsets were sorted. Points from the study as a whole: The study re-detected most primary-vaccination clones after the booster (around 96% CD4, 80% to 90% CD8). Overlap between CD4 and CD8 compartments was detected for a small share of clonotypes.

A word on this clonotype: A single base separates this from a much larger clone, so it may be a read error.

The CDR3 is 13 residues long. Germline V gives CDR1 MNHNS, CDR2 SASEGT. V lost 4 bases, J lost 9 bases, and 13 bases lay in between. Template switching with 5'RACE generated the TCR cDNA and added a universal primer site and UMIs. TCRdb analysed the 5' RACE reads with MiXCR anew, one entry per CDR3 protein. The sample has around 30,000 distinct CDR3 sequences; roughly a tenth are singletons. V and J are TRBV6-1 and TRBJ2-1; no definite D call. The source was PBMCs, either bulk or a sorted T-cell subset (CD4+, CD8+, memory, or dextramer-sorted; not recorded which), collected around 15 days after the first yellow fever vaccination. This clonotype was obtained from a man aged 18 to 35 who received the YFV17D yellow fever vaccine. CDR3 region: CASSGNPWGEQFF. CDR3 DNA sequence: TGTGCCAGCAGTGGCAACCCCTGGGGTGAGCAGTTCTTC.